This T cell receptor (beta chain) was sequenced in a study of T cell repertoires in cytomegalovirus infection. Across the study: Public TCR beta signatures were indicative of both CMV infection and a matching HLA type. Broader study findings: The cumulative frequency of public TCR beta families identified carriers of CMV plus the relevant HLA.

TCRdb re-called the reads with MiXCR, one entry per CDR3 protein. This table has some 200,000 distinct CDR3 sequences, under 25% appearing once. V lost 2 bases and J 1 base, leaving 8 bases between the germline ends. The CDR3 has 14 residues. Germline lookup yields CDR1 MNHEY and CDR2 SVGEGT. In its sample, this clonotype was seen once. Its antigen is unidentified. The receptor was derived from a human donor in good health (CMV status not recorded). Some clones in this sample may be carry-over from other donors' samples. Sequencing was carried out using PBMCs. The V and J genes are TRBV6-2 or TRBV6-3 and TRBJ1-1; D is undetermined. CDR3 in DNA: TGTGCCAGCAGTTACGGACGGAAGAACACTGAAGCTTTCTTT. This encodes CASSYGRKNTEAFF.